This TCR beta chain stems from a study of T cell responses to AZD1222 COVID-19 vaccine. In regard to this clone: The antigen is not known.

Some clones are missing from TCRdb's copy, which holds only in-frame ones; the method was immunoSEQ multiplex PCR. The sample lists fewer than 90,000 clones, about 90% seen once, with 11% in the top ten. Broader study findings: Donors, mostly white British, included more females; clonal diversity was possibly underestimated. Baseline seropositives among AZD1222 recipients totaled only five or six.

Second doses were pooled across both intervals (about 4 or about 12 weeks). The CDR3 spans 12 residues. The V and J ends lost 5 bases and 2 bases respectively, with 6 bases between them. The germline CDR1 and CDR2 sequences are SGHRS and YFSETQ. This receptor was identified in an adult who received the AZD1222 COVID-19 vaccine. V usage is TRBV5-1 and J usage is TRBJ2-3; D is undetermined. Source: peripheral blood, taken 28 days after the second AZD1222 dose. This CDR3 reads CASSGSTDTQYF. The CDR3 coding sequence is TGCGCCAGCAGTGGGTCCACAGATACGCAGTATTTT.